This TCR beta chain is from a study of Ad26.COV2.S vaccination and SARS-CoV-2 variants (dated by TCRdb to the early 2020s). With respect to the entire study: Donors in the vaccine arm were drawn from COV1001, a phase I-IIa trial of Ad26.COV2.S in healthy adults that was multicentre, randomized, double-blind and placebo-controlled. Dosing of Ad26.COV2.S was intramuscular, at either 5x10^10 or 1x10^11 viral particles, delivered as one shot or as two shots spaced 56 days apart. TCRbeta repertoire sequencing served as the tool for gauging how specific and how broad the SARS-CoV-2-reactive T cell receptors were following Ad26.COV2.S vaccination. The TCR-sequenced set comprised around 30 samples: approximately 19 Ad26.COV2.S vaccine recipients, 5 placebo recipients and 8 SARS-CoV-2 convalescent individuals. Trial participants were randomized into five groups of five: low-dose or high-dose Ad26.COV2.S given once or twice, or placebo on both occasions. Blinding of investigators to trial group allocation was maintained during experiments and outcome assessment.

Concerning this clone: Its antigen is currently not known. No base qualities exist here, and no much larger clone lies one base off it.

This sample's treatment or condition label indicates: some 20 received Ad26.COV2.S at low or high dose, single or two shots; about five received placebo; per-sample allocation not given. Repertoires of vaccine and placebo recipients were sequenced from samples taken on day 63 after the first injection. In Cohort 1b, roughly 25 adults aged 18-55 years were enrolled at a single site in Boston, USA, between 29 July and 7 August 2020. Ad26.COV2.S was a replication-incompetent adenovirus type 26 vector expressing a prefusion-stabilized SARS-CoV-2 spike protein from the original Wuhan strain. TCRbeta CDR3 regions were sequenced with the immunoSEQ Assay. After extraction, genomic DNA underwent amplification by bias-controlled multiplex PCR, followed by high-throughput sequencing. On the study's bioinformatics: Collapsing and filtering of sequences were performed to quantify the absolute abundance of each unique TCRbeta CDR3 region. T cell fraction was estimated by normalizing TCRbeta template counts to usable DNA, with usable DNA measured through amplification of reference genes found in all nucleated cells. Repertoire TCRs were annotated as SARS-CoV-2-specific when V gene, CDR3 amino acid sequence and J gene were exactly matched to a known reactive TCR set. MIRA supplied the reference SARS-CoV-2 TCR set, which was filtered for enrichment in COVID-19-positive ImmuneCODE repertoires so that public or cross-reactive TCRs were removed. Using the MIRA antigens, annotated TCRs were further analysed by specific ORF or by position within an ORF. Breadth was defined as annotated unique rearrangements over total unique productive rearrangements; depth was the summed frequency of those rearrangements. TCR breadth was compared between groups using two-sided Wilcoxon rank-sum tests. TCRdb took over this immuneACCESS table, retaining in-frame rearrangements with V and J assigned. Such tables are incomplete; in checked studies, under half of the missing clones stem from an unresolved V gene, and the remainder is unexplained. The V and J calls and clone size come from that table; D and trimming were worked out from the DNA. In this sample the table shows roughly 320,000 clones, around 87% of which occur a single time. Of the sample, about 3.4% is held by the ten largest clones.

Findings and caveats that apply to the study as a whole: Vaccine and placebo recipients had similar non-spike TCR breadth, a finding consistent with the vaccine containing only spike. The authors noted that total T cell responses may have been underestimated by the TCR breadth and depth analyses. After vaccination, substantial breadth of spike-specific CD8+ and CD4+ T cell responses was reported. Comparing responses between vaccine doses or regimens was not something the study was powered to do. Ad26.COV2.S recipients had higher spike-specific TCR breadth than placebo recipients (P = 0.0014).

Measured from the cysteine to the phenylalanine, the CDR3 is 13 residues long. Of the read, only the CDR3 DNA is kept; its 39 bases are in frame from base 1. The trim is 2 bases for V and 3 bases for J, with a gap of 7 bases between the germline ends. Reading the germline V gene gives CDR1 SGHTA and CDR2 FQGNSA. Sequencing was performed on peripheral blood, taken in a trial of Ad26.COV2.S vaccine versus placebo. The source is a person between 18 and 60 years old who received the Ad26.COV2.S COVID-19 vaccine or a placebo. The V and J segments used are TRBV7-2 and TRBJ1-2; tentative D gene TRBD1, with 5 bases matching. The CDR3 here reads CASSLSGDYGYTF. The base sequence is TGTGCCAGCAGCTTATCGGGGGACTATGGCTACACCTTC.